A selection of T cell receptor beta chains follows, all from one sample in a study of glioma-infiltrating T cells after dendritic cell vaccination. TCRdb's table, derived via immunoSEQ multiplex PCR, lists solely in-frame clones and lacks some. Of around 73,000 clones in the sample, approximately 80% are singletons; the top ten hold around 2.3%. The source material was blood, sampled before dendritic cell vaccination. Source of these receptors: a human donor with glioblastoma. CDR3s include the opening cysteine and the closing phenylalanine or tryptophan. Each record gives: V gene, clone size, D gene, J gene, CDR3 protein, CDR3 DNA. The D gene is left open where the match is weak. Rows may omit the clone size; those that give it use once, few, many or a size class.

v_call: TRBV18; clone_size: .; d_call: TRBD1; j_call: TRBJ2-5; cdr3_aa: CASSQGTGERDQYF; cdr3_nt: TGTGCCAGCTCACAGGGGACAGGGGAGAGAGACCAGTACTTC
v_call: TRBV19; clone_size: .; d_call: .; j_call: TRBJ2-2; cdr3_aa: CATRTRRDTGELFF; cdr3_nt: TGTGCCACCCGGACACGCCGAGACACCGGGGAGCTGTTTTTT
v_call: TRBV21-1; clone_size: .; d_call: .; j_call: TRBJ2-1; cdr3_aa: CSGPYNEQFF; cdr3_nt: TGTAGCGGCCCTTACAATGAGCAGTTCTTC
v_call: TRBV2; clone_size: .; d_call: .; j_call: TRBJ2-1; cdr3_aa: CASSGPRGNEQFF; cdr3_nt: TGTGCCAGCAGTGGACCTAGGGGCAATGAGCAGTTCTTC
v_call: TRBV6-5; clone_size: .; d_call: .; j_call: TRBJ1-2; cdr3_aa: CASRKRQVSYGYTF; cdr3_nt: TGTGCCAGCAGGAAACGACAGGTCAGCTATGGCTACACCTTC
v_call: TRBV30; clone_size: .; d_call: .; j_call: TRBJ2-5; cdr3_aa: CAWSGHLQETQYF; cdr3_nt: TGTGCCTGGAGTGGGCACCTCCAAGAGACCCAGTACTTC
v_call: TRBV6-5; clone_size: .; d_call: TRBD1; j_call: TRBJ1-2; cdr3_aa: CASSYAGTDYGYTF; cdr3_nt: TGTGCCAGCAGTTACGCCGGGACAGACTATGGCTACACCTTC
v_call: TRBV6-1; clone_size: .; d_call: .; j_call: TRBJ1-1; cdr3_aa: CASSEGRGNTEAFF; cdr3_nt: TGTGCCAGCAGTGAAGGTAGGGGGAACACTGAAGCTTTCTTT
v_call: TRBV6-1; clone_size: few; d_call: .; j_call: TRBJ1-4; cdr3_aa: CASSVQGYSTNEKLFF; cdr3_nt: TGTGCCAGCAGTGTTCAGGGTTATTCAACTAATGAAAAACTGTTTTTT
v_call: TRBV10-3; clone_size: .; d_call: TRBD1; j_call: TRBJ1-1; cdr3_aa: CAIRRDGQGTEAFF; cdr3_nt: TGTGCCATCAGACGTGACGGACAGGGCACTGAAGCTTTCTTT
v_call: TRBV6-6; clone_size: .; d_call: TRBD1; j_call: TRBJ1-1; cdr3_aa: CASSYVSRDRGAFF; cdr3_nt: TGTGCCAGCAGTTACGTTTCCCGGGACAGGGGAGCTTTCTTT
v_call: TRBV6-1; clone_size: .; d_call: .; j_call: TRBJ1-2; cdr3_aa: CASSEGTTGYTF; cdr3_nt: TGTGCCAGCAGTGAAGGGACAACTGGCTACACCTTC
v_call: TRBV7-9; clone_size: many; d_call: TRBD1; j_call: TRBJ1-2; cdr3_aa: CASSYGGGQGYGYTF; cdr3_nt: TGTGCCAGCAGCTACGGGGGGGGACAGGGCTATGGCTACACCTTC
v_call: TRBV18; clone_size: .; d_call: .; j_call: TRBJ2-3; cdr3_aa: CASSPPPADTQYF; cdr3_nt: TGTGCCAGCTCACCACCCCCAGCGGATACGCAGTATTTT
v_call: TRBV29-1; clone_size: .; d_call: .; j_call: TRBJ2-6; cdr3_aa: CSVAGSGANVLTF; cdr3_nt: TGCAGCGTGGCAGGCTCTGGGGCCAACGTCCTGACTTTC
v_call: TRBV5-6; clone_size: .; d_call: .; j_call: TRBJ2-1; cdr3_aa: CASSLGITLGVGEQFF; cdr3_nt: TGTGCCAGCAGCCTAGGAATTACTCTCGGGGTAGGTGAGCAGTTCTTC
v_call: TRBV10-3; clone_size: few; d_call: .; j_call: TRBJ1-3; cdr3_aa: CAITGTGNTIYF; cdr3_nt: TGTGCCATCACCGGGACTGGAAACACCATATATTTT
v_call: TRBV30; clone_size: .; d_call: .; j_call: TRBJ1-4; cdr3_aa: CAWSASQGTNEKLFF; cdr3_nt: TGTGCCTGGAGCGCCTCTCAGGGAACTAATGAAAAACTGTTTTTT
v_call: TRBV9; clone_size: once; d_call: TRBD2; j_call: TRBJ2-2; cdr3_aa: CASSPRGGSQNTGELFF; cdr3_nt: TGTGCCAGCAGCCCCCGGGGGGGCAGTCAGAACACCGGGGAGCTGTTTTTT
v_call: TRBV4-2; clone_size: few; d_call: .; j_call: TRBJ2-5; cdr3_aa: CASSQSSRNLQETQYF; cdr3_nt: TGTGCCAGCAGCCAATCTAGCCGTAACCTCCAAGAGACCCAGTACTTC
v_call: TRBV5-1; clone_size: .; d_call: .; j_call: TRBJ1-2; cdr3_aa: CASSAGIIFMAANYGYTF; cdr3_nt: TGCGCCAGCAGCGCGGGAATTATTTTCATGGCCGCTAACTATGGCTACACCTTC
v_call: TRBV5-1; clone_size: once; d_call: TRBD2; j_call: TRBJ2-5; cdr3_aa: CASSPRGGRETQYF; cdr3_nt: TGCGCCAGCAGCCCCCGGGGGGGGAGGGAGACCCAGTACTTC
v_call: TRBV4-1; clone_size: .; d_call: .; j_call: TRBJ2-5; cdr3_aa: CASSQVGLQQETQYF; cdr3_nt: TGCGCCAGCAGCCAAGTTGGGCTGCAGCAAGAGACCCAGTACTTC
v_call: TRBV6-1; clone_size: once; d_call: TRBD1; j_call: TRBJ1-2; cdr3_aa: CASSDDTFPGQGARGYTF; cdr3_nt: TGTGCCAGCAGTGACGATACCTTTCCGGGACAGGGGGCGCGGGGCTACACCTTC
v_call: TRBV9; clone_size: .; d_call: .; j_call: TRBJ1-1; cdr3_aa: CASSVGVTPGVNTEAFF; cdr3_nt: TGTGCCAGCAGCGTAGGGGTGACACCCGGCGTGAACACTGAAGCTTTCTTT
v_call: TRBV2; clone_size: .; d_call: .; j_call: TRBJ1-5; cdr3_aa: CASSDKASGKQPQHF; cdr3_nt: TGTGCCAGCAGTGATAAGGCCTCAGGGAAACAGCCCCAGCATTTT
v_call: TRBV9; clone_size: once; d_call: .; j_call: TRBJ1-3; cdr3_aa: CASSATEGVEGNTIYF; cdr3_nt: TGTGCCAGCAGCGCAACAGAGGGGGTAGAGGGAAACACCATATATTTT
v_call: TRBV30; clone_size: .; d_call: TRBD2; j_call: TRBJ2-1; cdr3_aa: CAWSVFGFGLAGRPSYNEQFF; cdr3_nt: TGTGCCTGGAGTGTTTTCGGATTTGGACTAGCGGGCCGGCCTTCTTACAATGAGCAGTTCTTC
v_call: TRBV2; clone_size: .; d_call: TRBD1; j_call: TRBJ2-7; cdr3_aa: CASSPGQGIYEQYF; cdr3_nt: TGTGCCAGCAGCCCGGGACAGGGTATCTACGAGCAGTACTTC
v_call: TRBV18; clone_size: .; d_call: .; j_call: TRBJ1-1; cdr3_aa: CASSLQGSMNNAEAFF; cdr3_nt: TGTGCCAGCTCACTCCAGGGTTCTATGAATAATGCTGAAGCTTTCTTT
v_call: TRBV30; clone_size: .; d_call: .; j_call: TRBJ2-3; cdr3_aa: CAWSQGLSTDTQYF; cdr3_nt: TGTGCCTGGAGCCAGGGACTCAGTACAGATACGCAGTATTTT
v_call: TRBV28; clone_size: .; d_call: .; j_call: TRBJ1-2; cdr3_aa: CASSFAGGHGYTF; cdr3_nt: TGTGCCAGCAGTTTCGCAGGAGGGCATGGCTACACCTTC